This TCR beta chain stems from a study of vaccination effects on CD4 cells after COVID-19. In the case of this clone: Antigen specificity is unknown.

J lost 13 bases, V lost 5 bases, and 8 bases had no gene match. This CDR3 has 13 amino acids. Looked up from germline, CDR1 is SGHTA and CDR2 is FQGNSA. Profiling relied on immunoSEQ multiplex PCR, and the TCRdb table lists in-frame clones only, not all of them. Among approximately 50,000 clones listed, just under 80% were seen once. Sequencing was preceded by expansion of antigen-specific CD4+ T cells with viral peptide pools in the ViraFEST assay. Isolation of CD4+ T cells took place after about nine days of culture. Absence of prior SARS-CoV-2 infection characterized the vaccine recipients, who showed negative nucleocapsid antibodies.

The source of this sequence is a human donor who received a COVID-19 vaccine. The material sequenced was CD4+ T cells from PBMCs cultured with HCoV-OC43 spike peptides, taken before COVID-19 vaccination. Subset described: HCoV-OC43 spike overlapping peptide pool stimulation. The chain is built from TRBV7-2 and TRBJ1-6; TRBD1 matches at 7 bases. CDR3: CASSAGTVEPLHF. Written as DNA, the CDR3 is TGTGCCAGCAGCGCCGGGACAGTCGAGCCCCTCCACTTT.